This T cell receptor (beta chain) derives from a study of blood T cell repertoires in COVID-19 (dated by TCRdb to between 2020 and 2021). About the full investigation: Samples covering the acute and convalescent phases of COVID-19 were provided by collaborators in the United States, Italy and Spain. Samples were obtained from the ongoing ImmuneRACE study (first 160 participants) and from 1,254 subjects provided by 6 global collaborators. Nearly every sample came with metadata listing a de-identified subject ID, COVID-19 status, age in years and sex. Where available, HLA class I and class II types were taken from metadata supplied by the sample provider and were not determined by assay-based typing. The repertoires were released in a freely available public database meant as a resource for research on the immune response to SARS-CoV-2. The dataset comprised deeply sampled blood TCRbeta repertoires from subjects exposed to, actively infected with, or recovered from COVID-19. The material from the prospective study consisted of cDNA or gDNA derived from T cells, B-cell-depleted T cells, or PBMCs.

General conclusions and limits of the study: Clinical and demographic metadata were provided uncurated, with the amount varying by source and participant.

Looking up the germline V gene (reference sequence) yields CDR1 LGHDT and CDR2 YNNKEL. The junction shows trimming of 4 bases on V and 5 bases on J, plus 20 bases between the germline ends. The CDR3 covers 17 residues, taking in both the cysteine and the phenylalanine. The retained sequence is limited to the CDR3, 51 bases, with the frame set at the first base. The immunoSEQ Assay, a bias-controlled multiplex PCR, was used to amplify TCRbeta CDR3 regions from genomic DNA. The source study handled its data this way. Nucleated cell counts per sample were estimated from amplification of reference gene primers within the assay. To quantify the absolute abundance of each unique TCRbeta CDR3 rearrangement, sequence reads were collapsed and filtered. For each sample, productive Simpson clonality was calculated as the square root of Simpson's diversity index over productive rearrangements. TCRdb retrieved this table from immuneACCESS and kept in-frame rearrangements only. Not all clones are present; in checked studies, unresolved V genes account for under half, and no reason is known for the remainder. That table supplies the V and J calls and clone size; D and trimming were determined from the DNA. A total of approximately 250,000 clones appear in this sample, more than 85% of them only once. Approximately 4.1% of the sample goes to the ten largest clones.

Participants in the prospective study were enrolled through a virtual design, were aged about 18 to 89 years, and lived in some 24 United States geographic areas. In the prospective study, cohorts were assigned on the basis of participant-reported clinical history obtained from a screening survey and a study questionnaire. Recovered participants in ImmuneRACE Cohort 3 were defined as having two consecutive negative NP/OP PCR tests, clearance from a healthcare professional, or resolution of symptoms. Each participant in the prospective study had whole blood, serum and a nasopharyngeal or oropharyngeal swab collected by mobile phlebotomists. Over a roughly 2-month period, participants in the prospective study had the option of providing additional blood draws and questionnaires. Before DNA extraction, prospective study blood samples were shipped either frozen or at room temperature. Only one count was recorded for this clone. Its recognized antigen is unknown. No base quality information exists; no much larger clone differs at one position.

Sequencing was carried out using PBMCs or T cells enriched from blood (not recorded which). The TCR was taken from a woman aged 30 to 39 who had recovered from COVID-19. The chain is assembled from TRBV3-1 (or the pseudogene TRBV3-2) and TRBJ1-4; the D segment cannot be called with confidence. In nucleotide form, the sequence is TGTGCCAGCAGCCGCGATTTTGTCCATAACGCGAATGAAAAACTGTTTTTT. Translated, this is CASSRDFVHNANEKLFF.